This paragraph reports one T cell receptor beta chain. Its antigen is undetermined. The data were produced by immunoSEQ multiplex PCR, yet TCRdb's version contains in-frame clones alone and is incomplete. The sample consists of 2 million to 3 million clones, 90% to 95% of them appearing once. Caucasian adults residing in Nashville, Tennessee made up all the donors. Subsets obtained from CD4+ cells comprised CD45RA+ naive and CD45RA-negative memory cells. Losses at the gene ends were 6 bases for V and 2 bases for J; bases not matched to a gene: 16. This CDR3 region has 19 residues. Per the germline V gene, CDR1 is MDHEN and CDR2 is SYDVKM. The data originate from a study of shared clonotypes between healthy human individuals. Study-level points and caveats: Collection of samples was limited to blood; tissue repertoires likely differ. Memory subsets generally showed smaller estimated richness than naive subsets did.

This receptor was taken from a man aged 18-30 years in good health. Some clones in this sample may be carry-over from other donors' samples. Sequencing used naive CD4+ T cells from PBMCs. Subset denoted: CD45RA+ positively selected. This chain uses TRBV28 with TRBJ2-3; the match to TRBD2 covers 11 bases. CDR3 sequence (DNA): TGTGCCAGCAGGGGGACAACTAGCGGGAGACCCGGGTCCACAGATACGCAGTATTTT. It encodes CASRGTTSGRPGSTDTQYF.